The 29 T cell receptor beta chains presented below share a single source sample, sequenced in a study of blood T cell repertoires in COVID-19. Profiled with immunoSEQ multiplex PCR; TCRdb holds only in-frame clones, not every one. The profile shows 110,000 or so clones, 70% to 90% of them singletons. The material sequenced was peripheral blood. The receptors were sampled from a woman in her fifties or sixties with acute or convalescent COVID-19.

This chain connects TRBV30 to TRBJ1-5, with 8 nucleotides matching TRBD1. Germline-derived CDR1 and CDR2 are GTSNPN and SVGIG (reference sequence). This CDR3 spans 14 amino acids. Trimming removed 2 bases from V and 8 bases from J; junction bases left unmatched: 8. CDR3 in amino acids: CAWSTGQGVKPQHF. CDR3 DNA: TGTGCCTGGAGTACCGGACAGGGCGTGAAGCCCCAGCATTTT. Full variable domain (rest looked up from reference TRBV30 and TRBJ1-5): SQTIHQWPATLVQPVGSPLSLECTVEGTSNPNLYWYRQAAGRGLQLLFYSVGIGQISSEVPQNLSASRPQDRQFILSSKKLLLSDSGFYLCAWSTGQGVKPQHFGDGTRLSIL.

This rearrangement joins TRBV19 to TRBJ2-1, with D possibly TRBD2 on 6 matching bases. Germline V gene sequence: CDR1 LNHDA, CDR2 SQIVND (reference sequence). V lost 5 bases to trimming and J lost 2 bases, with 13 bases between them. The CDR3 consists of 15 residues. CDR3 protein: CASSRFPGAYNEQFF. The CDR3 DNA is TGTGCCAGTAGTCGTTTTCCGGGGGCCTACAATGAGCAGTTCTTC.

The genes are TRBV27 and TRBJ1-1, with 8 bases matching TRBD1. V shed 5 bases and J 1 base; nucleotides not matched to a gene: 6. Germline CDR1 MNHEY, CDR2 SMNVEV (reference sequence). CDR3 length: 15 residues. CDR3 region: CASSPRTGQNTEAFF. In nucleotides, the CDR3 is TGTGCCAGCAGTCCCAGGACAGGGCAGAACACTGAAGCTTTCTTT.

The chain links TRBV10-3 to TRBJ1-5; 10 bases match TRBD1. The V gene end was trimmed by 4 bases and the J gene end by 4 bases; junction bases not matched to a gene: 10. The CDR3 contains 17 residues. CDR1 ENHRY and CDR2 SYGVKD come from the germline V gene. The CDR3 DNA sequence: TGTGCCATCAGTGCGGGGAAAGGACAGGGGGATAATCAGCCCCAGCATTTT. Amino acid sequence: CAISAGKGQGDNQPQHF.

With respect to this clone: The CDR3 does not end in the conserved phenylalanine or tryptophan, so this is likely a read error. Because the CDR3's place on the DNA is in doubt, the DNA is left out and the CDR3 is given as listed by TCRdb. This chain uses TRBV28 with TRBJ2-7; the DNA was not used to check the table's D call, TRBD2. From germline, CDR1 is MDHEN and CDR2 SYDVKM. The CDR3 spans 12 amino acids, including both terminal residues. This CDR3 is CASSSPGTPAAP.

The gene calls are TRBV25-1 and TRBJ1-6; TRBD1 matches 8 bases. The CDR3 consists of 15 residues. V dropped 1 base and J dropped 10; count of bases not matched to a gene: 6. The germline CDR1 and CDR2 sequences are MGHDK and SYGVNS. The CDR3 DNA is TGTGCCAGCAGTGAATCCCCAGGGGGCGGATCACCCCTCCACTTT. This translates into CASSESPGGGSPLHF.

The chain recombines TRBV7-9 with TRBJ2-7; 8 nucleotides match TRBD1. V gave up 5 bases and J gave up 0 bases; unmatched junction bases: 6. CDR1 and CDR2 from the germline V gene are SEHNR and FQNEAQ (reference sequence). The CDR3 is 15 amino acids. DNA of the CDR3: TGTGCCAGCAGCCCATACAGGGGGATCTCCTACGAGCAGTACTTC. Protein sequence: CASSPYRGISYEQYF.

The chain is built from TRBV5-6 and TRBJ2-2; TRBD1 might be the D (6 bases). The CDR3 loop spans 14 amino acids. The V gene lost 1 base and the J gene lost 4 bases, with 8 bases spanning the gap. CDR1 SGHDT and CDR2 YYEEEE come from the germline V gene. The CDR3 is CASSLLGATGELFF. The CDR3 DNA follows: TGTGCCAGCAGCTTGTTGGGGGCCACCGGGGAGCTGTTTTTT.

The chain carries TRBV12-1 and TRBJ2-1; no DNA check was done on the table's D call, TRBD1. TRBV12-1 is annotated as a pseudogene. The CDR3 is made up of 12 amino acids. This chain's CDR3 is CASSSRFNEQFF. CDR3 nucleotides: TGTGCCAGCAGCTCCAGGTTCAATGAGCAGTTCTTC.

The V and J genes are TRBV9 and TRBJ2-7, with TRBD1 identical over 9 bases. This CDR3 has 17 residues. CDR1 and CDR2 (germline): SGDLS, YYNGEE. The V and J ends lost 4 bases and 4 bases, in that order; junction bases with no gene match: 15. The CDR3 reads CASSQGSSGQGRYEQYF. The CDR3 coding sequence is TGTGCCAGCAGCCAAGGATCGTCGGGACAGGGAAGGTACGAGCAGTACTTC.

The chain's CDR3 is CASSLWNRGRQETQYF. The CDR3 DNA reads TGTGCCAGCAGCTTATGGAACAGAGGGAGGCAAGAGACCCAGTACTTC. V usage is TRBV11-2 and J usage is TRBJ2-5; a weak D match, TRBD2 (6 bases). This CDR3 is built from 16 residues. CDR1 and CDR2 (germline): SGHAT, FQNNGV. V dropped 2 bases and J dropped 2 bases, with 15 bases sitting between them.

This chain uses TRBV3-1 (or the pseudogene TRBV3-2) with TRBJ1-1; TRBD1 aligns across 7 bases. Per germline, CDR1 LGHDT and CDR2 YNNKEL (reference sequence). J was trimmed by 1 base and V by 4 bases; bases with no gene match: 3. The CDR3 consists of 14 residues. CDR3 region: CASSLGQSNTEAFF. CDR3 DNA sequence: TGTGCCAGCAGCCTGGGACAGTCGAACACTGAAGCTTTCTTT.

The chain is built from TRBV7-3 and TRBJ2-1; D is undetermined. V was pared by 5 bases and J by 9 bases, with 20 bases between. The V gene's germline CDR1 is SGHTA and CDR2 FQGTGA. The CDR3 has 15 amino acids. CDR3 bases: TGTGCCAGCAGCCCACCAGGTTTAAGTATCGGTGAGCAGTTCTTC. It codes for CASSPPGLSIGEQFF.

V usage is TRBV28 and J usage is TRBJ1-1, with no clear D. Germline assignment: CDR1 MDHEN and CDR2 SYDVKM. There are 12 residues in the CDR3. Trimming cost V 4 bases and J 4 bases, with 7 bases left between them. The CDR3: CASSSRGTEAFF. The CDR3, as DNA: TGTGCCAGCAGTTCACGGGGCACTGAAGCTTTCTTT.

The rearrangement uses TRBV27 and TRBJ1-4; 9 bases line up with TRBD1. V lost 5 bases to trimming and J lost 5 bases; unmatched junction nucleotides: 6. Germline CDR1 is MNHEY and CDR2 is SMNVEV (reference sequence). The CDR3 is made up of 15 amino acids. The CDR3: CASSPTGGRNEKLFF. CDR3 sequence (DNA): TGTGCCAGCAGTCCCACAGGGGGCAGAAATGAAAAACTGTTTTTT.

This clone appeared a single time. This CDR3 reads CASSVTLERLAGDPSYNEQFF. The CDR3 region has the DNA TGTGCCAGCAGCGTAACGCTTGAGAGACTAGCGGGAGATCCCTCCTACAATGAGCAGTTCTTC. The chain recombines TRBV9 with TRBJ2-1; 12 bases are shared with TRBD2. CDR3 length: 21 residues. Germline trimming cut 1 base from V and 0 bases from J; bases unmatched to any gene: 14. Germline CDR1 is SGDLS and CDR2 is YYNGEE.

The chain joins TRBV4-1 to TRBJ2-5; weak D call: TRBD2 (6 bases). CDR3 size: 15 residues. Germline assignment: CDR1 MGHRA and CDR2 YSYEKL. Trimming left V 1 base short and J 4 bases short, with 13 bases between. This CDR3 is CASSQGLVIRETQYF. In DNA, the CDR3 is TGCGCCAGCAGCCAAGGACTAGTTATACGAGAGACCCAGTACTTC.

CDR3 region: CASSTLAGGNTGELFF. CDR3 in DNA: TGTGCCAGCAGCACCTTAGCGGGAGGAAACACCGGGGAGCTGTTTTTT. The V call is TRBV7-3, the J call TRBJ2-2, with 10 bases that match TRBD2. Germline CDR1 and CDR2: SGHTA and FQGTGA. The CDR3 extends over 16 amino acids. Losses at the gene ends were 5 bases for V and 2 bases for J; bases not matched to a gene: 5.

The chain has TRBV29-1 and TRBJ1-5; tentative D call: TRBD1 (5 bases). Deletions cut 4 bases from V and 4 bases from J, with 8 bases between. CDR1 SQVTM and CDR2 ANQGSEA come from the germline V gene. CDR3 size: 12 residues. The DNA for the CDR3 is TGCAGCGTTGGGAACAGGAATCAGCCCCAGCATTTT. This sequence encodes CSVGNRNQPQHF.

The chain uses TRBV10-3 and TRBJ2-1; D might be TRBD1 (5 bases). Trimming stripped 3 bases from V and 8 bases from J, with 11 bases between. The V gene's germline CDR1 is ENHRY and CDR2 SYGVKD. This CDR3 region has 13 residues. CDR3 sequence reads: CAISDRENDEQFF. CDR3 nucleotides: TGTGCCATCAGTGACAGGGAAAACGATGAGCAGTTCTTC.

The chain carries TRBV7-8 and TRBJ2-7; no clear D. V dropped 1 base and J dropped 0 bases, with 7 bases sitting between them. Germline loops: CDR1 SGHVS, CDR2 FQNEAQ. The CDR3 length is 14 residues. The CDR3, as DNA: TGTGCCAGCAGCTTAGACCGCAGCTCCTACGAGCAGTACTTC. This encodes CASSLDRSSYEQYF.

The chain carries TRBV15 and TRBJ1-1; 7 nucleotides line up with TRBD1. Trimming cost V 3 bases and J 4 bases; bases outside gene matches: 8. The CDR3 extends over 15 amino acids. CDR1 is LNHNV and CDR2 is YYDKDF in the germline V gene (reference sequence). CDR3 in DNA: TGTGCCACCAGCAGGGAAAGACAGGGAGGCACTGAAGCTTTCTTT. Protein: CATSRERQGGTEAFF.

The V call is TRBV12-3 or TRBV12-4, the J call TRBJ1-2; 7 bases match TRBD1. The CDR3 is 13 residues long. V dropped 7 bases and J dropped 4; count of bases not matched to a gene: 6. CDR3 amino acids: CASNSGTVYGYTF. CDR3 sequence (DNA): TGTGCCAGCAATTCCGGGACAGTCTATGGCTACACCTTC.

The chain joins TRBV6-5 to TRBJ2-3, with a tentative D call TRBD2 (6 bases). The CDR3 loop spans 13 amino acids. V shed 7 bases and J shed 3 bases, with 11 bases lying between them. CDR1 is MNHEY, CDR2 SVGAGI, per germline. The CDR3 bases are TGTGCCAGCACTCCCCGGGGGACAGATACGCAGTATTTT. Protein: CASTPRGTDTQYF.

A single count supports this clone. The chain employs TRBV19 and TRBJ2-5; 7 bases are shared with TRBD2. This CDR3 region has 16 residues. The V segment lost 6 bases and the J segment 5 bases; nucleotides outside the gene matches: 15. The V gene's germline CDR1 is LNHDA and CDR2 SQIVND (reference sequence). For the CDR3, the DNA is TGTGCCAGTAGCAGTTTTGAGGGCGGGAGAACGGAGACCCAGTACTTC. This encodes CASSSFEGGRTETQYF.

The rearrangement links TRBV30 to TRBJ2-7, with D possibly matching TRBD2 (5 bases). Deletions cut 2 bases from V and 2 bases from J, with 16 bases between. In germline, CDR1 is GTSNPN, CDR2 SVGIG (reference sequence). The CDR3 runs 15 residues. The chain's CDR3 is CAWSPILSGAYEQYF. In DNA, the CDR3 is TGTGCCTGGAGTCCTATTCTCTCCGGGGCCTACGAGCAGTACTTC.

V and J are TRBV25-1 and TRBJ2-2, with D maybe TRBD2 (6 bases). CDR1 is MGHDK and CDR2 is SYGVNS in the germline V gene. The CDR3 is made up of 17 amino acids. The V gene lost 1 base and the J gene lost 4 bases, with 16 bases spanning the gap. The CDR3 spells CASSESLGLAGTGELFF. Written as DNA, the CDR3 is TGTGCCAGCAGTGAATCTTTGGGACTCGCGGGCACCGGGGAGCTGTTTTTT.

The chain is built from TRBV29-1 and TRBJ1-4; TRBD1 might be the D (6 bases). The CDR3 is 17 amino acids. In germline, CDR1 is SQVTM, CDR2 ANQGSEA. V was cut by 7 bases and J by 5 bases, with 26 bases left in between. CDR3 in amino acids: CSAKGQTRDRTNEKLFF. In DNA form, the CDR3 reads TGCAGCGCTAAGGGCCAAACTAGAGACAGGACGAATGAAAAACTGTTTTTT.

The genes are TRBV6-2 or TRBV6-3 and TRBJ2-6; TRBD1 aligns across 7 bases. CDR3 length equals 17 residues. The junction had 8 bases not matched to a gene; V was cut back by 6 bases and J by 0 bases. Germline V gives CDR1 MNHEY, CDR2 SVGEGT. The CDR3 nucleotides are TGTGCCAGCAGCAGACAGGGAATACCCTCTGGGGCCAACGTCCTGACTTTC. Residues: CASSRQGIPSGANVLTF.